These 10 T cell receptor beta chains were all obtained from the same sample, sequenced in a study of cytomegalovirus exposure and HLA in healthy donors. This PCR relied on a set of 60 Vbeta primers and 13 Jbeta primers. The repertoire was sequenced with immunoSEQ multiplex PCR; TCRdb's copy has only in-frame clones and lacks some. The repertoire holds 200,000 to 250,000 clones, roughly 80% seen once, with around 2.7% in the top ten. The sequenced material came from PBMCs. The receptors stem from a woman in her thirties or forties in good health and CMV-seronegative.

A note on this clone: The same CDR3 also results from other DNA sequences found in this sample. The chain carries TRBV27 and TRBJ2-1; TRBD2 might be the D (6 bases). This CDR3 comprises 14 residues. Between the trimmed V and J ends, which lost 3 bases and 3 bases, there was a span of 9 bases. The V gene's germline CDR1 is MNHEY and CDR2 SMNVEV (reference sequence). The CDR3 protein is CASSFGSSYNEQFF. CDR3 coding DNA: TGTGCCAGCAGTTTCGGGAGCAGCTACAATGAGCAGTTCTTC.

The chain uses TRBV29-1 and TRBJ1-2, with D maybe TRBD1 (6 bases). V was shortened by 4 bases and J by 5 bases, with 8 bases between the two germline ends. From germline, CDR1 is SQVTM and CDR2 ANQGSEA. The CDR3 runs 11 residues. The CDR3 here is CSVVGGYGYTF. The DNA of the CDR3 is TGCAGCGTTGTAGGGGGATATGGCTACACCTTC. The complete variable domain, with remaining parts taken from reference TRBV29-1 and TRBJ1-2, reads SAVISQKPSRDICQRGTSLTIQCQVDSQVTMMFWYRQQPGQSLTLIATANQGSEATYESGFVIDKFPISRPNLTFSTLTVSNMSPEDSSIYLCSVVGGYGYTFGSGTRLTVV.

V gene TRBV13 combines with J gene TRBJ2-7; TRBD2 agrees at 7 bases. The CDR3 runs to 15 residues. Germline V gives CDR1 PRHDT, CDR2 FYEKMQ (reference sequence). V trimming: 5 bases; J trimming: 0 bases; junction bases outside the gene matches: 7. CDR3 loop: CASSRGEGSSYEQYF. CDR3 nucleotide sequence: TGTGCCAGCAGCCGAGGGGAGGGGAGCTCCTACGAGCAGTACTTC.

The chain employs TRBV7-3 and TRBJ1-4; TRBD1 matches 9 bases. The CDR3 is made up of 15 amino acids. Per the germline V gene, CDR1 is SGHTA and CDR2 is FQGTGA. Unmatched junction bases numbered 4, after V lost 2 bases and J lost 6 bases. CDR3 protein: CASSLGTGGDEKLFF. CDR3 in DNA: TGTGCCAGCAGCTTAGGAACAGGGGGCGATGAAAAACTGTTTTTT.

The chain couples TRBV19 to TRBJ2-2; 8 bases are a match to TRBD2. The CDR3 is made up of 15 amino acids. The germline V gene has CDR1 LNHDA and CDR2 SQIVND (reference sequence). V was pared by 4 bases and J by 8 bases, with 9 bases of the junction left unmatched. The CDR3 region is CASSKREAGEGELFF. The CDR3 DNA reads TGTGCCAGTAGTAAGAGGGAAGCGGGAGAGGGGGAGCTGTTTTTT.

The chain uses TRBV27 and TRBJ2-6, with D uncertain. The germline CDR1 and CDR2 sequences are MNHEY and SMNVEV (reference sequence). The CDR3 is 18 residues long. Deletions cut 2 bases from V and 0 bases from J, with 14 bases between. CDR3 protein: CASSLRSVPDSGANVLTF. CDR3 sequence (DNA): TGTGCCAGCAGTTTACGGTCGGTACCCGACTCTGGGGCCAACGTCCTGACTTTC.

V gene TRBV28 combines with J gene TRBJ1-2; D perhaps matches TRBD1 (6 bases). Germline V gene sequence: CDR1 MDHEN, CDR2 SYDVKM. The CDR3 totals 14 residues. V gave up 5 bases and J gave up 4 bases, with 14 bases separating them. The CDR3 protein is CASSMSRGIYGYTF. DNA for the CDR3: TGTGCCAGCAGTATGTCCAGGGGCATCTATGGCTACACCTTC.

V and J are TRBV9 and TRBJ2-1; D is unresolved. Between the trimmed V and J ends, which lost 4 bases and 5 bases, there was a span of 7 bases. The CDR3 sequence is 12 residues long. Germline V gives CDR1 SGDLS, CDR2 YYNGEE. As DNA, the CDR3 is TGTGCCAGCAGCAAAGAGAACAATGAGCAGTTCTTC. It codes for CASSKENNEQFF. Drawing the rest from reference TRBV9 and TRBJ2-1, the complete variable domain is DSGVTQTPKHLITATGQRVTLRCSPRSGDLSVYWYQQSLDQGLQFLIQYYNGEERAKGNILERFSAQQFPDLHSELNLSSLELGDSALYFCASSKENNEQFFGPGTRLTVL.

This CDR3 is CAWGQVSGNTIYF. CDR3 sequence (DNA): TGTGCCTGGGGACAGGTCTCTGGAAACACCATATATTTT. The chain uses TRBV30 and TRBJ1-3; 7 bases match TRBD1. The V gene's germline CDR1 is GTSNPN and CDR2 SVGIG (reference sequence). With 5 bases clipped from V and 0 bases from J, the junction kept 1 base outside the gene matches. CDR3 size: 13 residues.

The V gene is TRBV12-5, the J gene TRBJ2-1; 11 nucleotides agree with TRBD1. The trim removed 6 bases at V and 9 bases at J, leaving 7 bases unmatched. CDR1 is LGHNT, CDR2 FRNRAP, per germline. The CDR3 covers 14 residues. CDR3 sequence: CASGPGQGAGEQFF. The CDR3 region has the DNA TGTGCTAGTGGCCCCGGACAGGGGGCGGGTGAGCAGTTCTTC. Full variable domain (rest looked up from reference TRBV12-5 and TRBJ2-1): DARVTQTPRHKVTEMGQEVTMRCQPILGHNTVFWYRQTMMQGLELLAYFRNRAPLDDSGMPKDRFSAEMPDATLATLKIQPSEPRDSAVYFCASGPGQGAGEQFFGPGTRLTVL.